This entry features one T cell receptor beta chain sequence. As yet, its antigen is unknown. This specimen comes from a study of graft-versus-host responses after intestinal transplantation. Study-level background: Anti-thymocyte globulin was used for induction in all recipients, who then took tacrolimus and steroids for approximately 3 years. General study points: Recipient bone marrow held GvH clones, some seen earlier in ileum or blood. Across patients carrying graft-donor T cell macrochimerism, allografts held high graft-versus-host to host-versus-graft clonal ratios.

Germline loops: CDR1 MNHEY, CDR2 SVGAGI. Trimming stripped 0 bases from V and 4 bases from J, with 13 bases between. This CDR3 contains 15 residues. Clones were sequenced by immunoSEQ multiplex PCR, and TCRdb holds only the in-frame ones, with some missing. The repertoire holds 130,000 to 150,000 clones, with about 93% as singletons. The sequences come from unstimulated CD4+ T cells sorted from spleen or lymph node cells, collected before intestinal transplant. The chain joins TRBV6-5 to TRBJ2-7, with no clear D. The receptor was derived from a human donor who received an intestinal transplant. The DNA for the CDR3 is TGTGCCAGCAGTTACTCTTCGGCAAAGAGGTACGAGCAGTACTTC. Its translation: CASSYSSAKRYEQYF.